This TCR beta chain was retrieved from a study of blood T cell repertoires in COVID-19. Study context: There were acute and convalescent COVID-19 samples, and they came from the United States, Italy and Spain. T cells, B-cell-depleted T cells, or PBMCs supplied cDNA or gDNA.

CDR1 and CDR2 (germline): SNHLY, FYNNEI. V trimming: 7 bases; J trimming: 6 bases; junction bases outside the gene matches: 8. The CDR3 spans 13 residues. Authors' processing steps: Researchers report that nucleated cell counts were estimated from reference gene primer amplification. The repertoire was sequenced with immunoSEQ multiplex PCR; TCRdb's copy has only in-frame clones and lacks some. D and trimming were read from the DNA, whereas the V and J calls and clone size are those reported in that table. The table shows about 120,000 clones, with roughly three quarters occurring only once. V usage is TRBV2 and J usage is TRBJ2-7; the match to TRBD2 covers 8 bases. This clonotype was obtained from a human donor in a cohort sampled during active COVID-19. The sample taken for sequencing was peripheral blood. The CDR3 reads CASKTGGLGEQYF. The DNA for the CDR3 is TGTGCCAGCAAGACGGGGGGGCTAGGCGAGCAGTACTTC.